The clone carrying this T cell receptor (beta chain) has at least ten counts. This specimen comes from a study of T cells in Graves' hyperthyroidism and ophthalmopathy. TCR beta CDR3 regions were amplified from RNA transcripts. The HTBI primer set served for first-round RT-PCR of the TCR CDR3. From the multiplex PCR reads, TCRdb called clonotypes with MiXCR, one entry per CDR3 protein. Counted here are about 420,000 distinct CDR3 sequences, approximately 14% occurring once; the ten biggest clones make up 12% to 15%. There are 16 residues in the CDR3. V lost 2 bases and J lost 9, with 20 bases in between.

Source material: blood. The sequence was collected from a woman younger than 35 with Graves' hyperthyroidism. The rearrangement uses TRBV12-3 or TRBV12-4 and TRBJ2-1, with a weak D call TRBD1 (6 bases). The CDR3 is CASSLRGTRFLSEQFF. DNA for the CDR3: TGTGCCAGCAGTTTAAGGGGGACACGGTTCCTGAGTGAGCAGTTCTTC.